The text below deals with one T cell receptor (beta chain). What it binds is unknown. Noted treatment: about 20 received Ad26.COV2.S at low or high dose, single or two shots; a few received placebo; per-sample allocation not given. The study sampled participants on day 63 after the first vaccine or placebo injection. Germline loops: CDR1 MGHRA, CDR2 YSYEKL. The CDR3 extends over 14 amino acids. Between the trimmed V and J ends, which lost 4 bases and 7 bases, there was a span of 11 bases. The entry originates in a study of Ad26.COV2.S vaccination and SARS-CoV-2 variants. Study-level background: Each vaccinee took Ad26.COV2.S intramuscularly, once or twice 56 days apart.

Study results and caveats: Vaccine recipients surpassed placebo recipients in spike-specific TCR breadth.

Repertoires were generated with immunoSEQ multiplex PCR, while TCRdb's copy carries only in-frame clones and drops some. The sample holds 250,000 to 300,000 clones, around 87% seen once. The origin of this receptor is a person between 18 and 65 years old who received the Ad26.COV2.S COVID-19 vaccine or a placebo. Sequenced here: peripheral blood, sampled in a trial of Ad26.COV2.S vaccine versus placebo. V gene TRBV4-1 combines with J gene TRBJ1-6; no clear D. This chain's CDR3 is CASSLRPGNSPLHF. CDR3 DNA sequence: TGCGCCAGCAGCCTCCGACCGGGGAATTCACCCCTCCACTTT.